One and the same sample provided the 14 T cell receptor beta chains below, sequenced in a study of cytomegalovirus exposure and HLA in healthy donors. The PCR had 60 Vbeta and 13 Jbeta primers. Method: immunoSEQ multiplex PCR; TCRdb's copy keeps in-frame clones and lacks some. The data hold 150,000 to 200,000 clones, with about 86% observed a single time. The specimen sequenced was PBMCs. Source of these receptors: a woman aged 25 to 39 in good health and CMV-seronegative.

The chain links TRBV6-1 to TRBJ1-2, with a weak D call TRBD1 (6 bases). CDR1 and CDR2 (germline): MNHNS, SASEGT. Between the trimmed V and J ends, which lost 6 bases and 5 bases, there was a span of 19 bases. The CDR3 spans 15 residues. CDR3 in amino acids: CASRPGPRGGYGYTF. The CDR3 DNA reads TGTGCCAGCAGGCCGGGCCCAAGAGGGGGTTATGGCTACACCTTC.

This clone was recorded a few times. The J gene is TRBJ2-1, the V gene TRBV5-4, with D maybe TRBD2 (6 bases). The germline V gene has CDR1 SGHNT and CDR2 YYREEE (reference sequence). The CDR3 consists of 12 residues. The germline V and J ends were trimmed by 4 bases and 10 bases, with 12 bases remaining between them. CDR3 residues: CASSLFAGEQFF. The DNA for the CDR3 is TGTGCCAGCAGCCTCTTTGCGGGGGAGCAGTTCTTC.

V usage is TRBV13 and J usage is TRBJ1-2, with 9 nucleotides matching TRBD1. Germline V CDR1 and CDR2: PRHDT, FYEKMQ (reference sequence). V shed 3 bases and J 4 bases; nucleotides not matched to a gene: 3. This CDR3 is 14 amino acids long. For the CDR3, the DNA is TGTGCCAGCAGCTTTGACAGGGGGTCCTATGGCTACACCTTC. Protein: CASSFDRGSYGYTF.

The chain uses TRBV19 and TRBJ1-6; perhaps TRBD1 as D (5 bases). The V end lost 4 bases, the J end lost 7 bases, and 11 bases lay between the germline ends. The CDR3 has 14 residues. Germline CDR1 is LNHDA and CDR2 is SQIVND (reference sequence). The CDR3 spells CASSRQPTNSPLHF. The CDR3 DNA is TGTGCCAGTAGTAGACAGCCGACGAATTCACCCCTCCACTTT.

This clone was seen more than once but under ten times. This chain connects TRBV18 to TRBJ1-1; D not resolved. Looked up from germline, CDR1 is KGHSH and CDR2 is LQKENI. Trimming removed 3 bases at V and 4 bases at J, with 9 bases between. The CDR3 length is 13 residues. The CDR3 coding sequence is TGTGCCAGCTCACCCGACTATAGCACTGAAGCTTTCTTT. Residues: CASSPDYSTEAFF.

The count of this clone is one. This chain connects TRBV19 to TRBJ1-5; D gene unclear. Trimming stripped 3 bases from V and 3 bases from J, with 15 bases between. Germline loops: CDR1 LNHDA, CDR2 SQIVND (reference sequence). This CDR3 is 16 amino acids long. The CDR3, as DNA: TGTGCCAGTAGTATCGGGGTAGAATACTCCAATCAGCCCCAGCATTTT. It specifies CASSIGVEYSNQPQHF.

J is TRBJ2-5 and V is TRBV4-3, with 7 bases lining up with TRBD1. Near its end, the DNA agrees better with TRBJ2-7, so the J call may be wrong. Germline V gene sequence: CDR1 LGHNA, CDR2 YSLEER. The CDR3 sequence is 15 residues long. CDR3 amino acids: CASSQGTGPSYEQYF. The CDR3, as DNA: TGCGCCAGCAGCCAAGGGACAGGTCCTTCCTACGAGCAGTACTTC.

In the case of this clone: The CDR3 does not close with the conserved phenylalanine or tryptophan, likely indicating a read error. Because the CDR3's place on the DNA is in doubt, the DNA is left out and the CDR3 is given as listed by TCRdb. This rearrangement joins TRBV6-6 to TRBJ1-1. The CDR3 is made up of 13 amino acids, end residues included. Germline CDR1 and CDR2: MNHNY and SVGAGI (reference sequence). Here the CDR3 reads CASSYSNGGPATY.

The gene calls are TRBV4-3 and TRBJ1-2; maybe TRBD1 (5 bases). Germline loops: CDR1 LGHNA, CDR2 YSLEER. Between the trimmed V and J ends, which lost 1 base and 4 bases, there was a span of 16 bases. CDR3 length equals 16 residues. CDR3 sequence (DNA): TGCGCCAGCAGCCAAGGCCCAACCGGGGGTGTCTATGGCTACACCTTC. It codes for CASSQGPTGGVYGYTF.

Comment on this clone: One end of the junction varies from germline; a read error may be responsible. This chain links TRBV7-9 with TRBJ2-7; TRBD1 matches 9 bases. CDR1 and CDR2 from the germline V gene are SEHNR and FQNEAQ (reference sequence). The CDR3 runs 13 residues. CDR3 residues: CSSLGQGKYEQYF. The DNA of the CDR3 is TGTTCCAGCTTAGGACAGGGGAAGTACGAGCAGTACTTC. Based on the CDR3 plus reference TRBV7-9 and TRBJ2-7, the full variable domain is DTGVSQNPRHKITKRGQNVTFRCDPISEHNRLYWYRQTLGQGPEFLTYFQNEAQLEKSRLLSDRFSAERPKGSFSTLEIQRTEQGDSAMYLCSSLGQGKYEQYFGPGTRLTVT.

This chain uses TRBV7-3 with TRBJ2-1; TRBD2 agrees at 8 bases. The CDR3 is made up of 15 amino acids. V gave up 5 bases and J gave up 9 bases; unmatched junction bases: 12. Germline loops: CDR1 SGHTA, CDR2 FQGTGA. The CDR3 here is CASSLEGLGVGEQFF. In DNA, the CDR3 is TGTGCCAGCAGCCTGGAGGGACTAGGTGTGGGTGAGCAGTTCTTC.

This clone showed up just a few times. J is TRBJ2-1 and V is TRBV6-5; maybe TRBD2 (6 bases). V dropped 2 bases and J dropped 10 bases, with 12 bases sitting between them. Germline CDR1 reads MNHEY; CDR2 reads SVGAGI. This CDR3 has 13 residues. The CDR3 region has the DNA TGTGCCAGCAGTTACGTGGAGGGATTCGAGCAGTTCTTC. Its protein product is CASSYVEGFEQFF.

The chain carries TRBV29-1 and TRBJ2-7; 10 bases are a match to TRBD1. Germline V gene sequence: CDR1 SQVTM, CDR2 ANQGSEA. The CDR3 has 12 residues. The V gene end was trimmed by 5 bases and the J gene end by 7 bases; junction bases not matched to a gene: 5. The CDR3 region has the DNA TGCAGCGTTTCGGGACAGGGGAGAGAGCAGTACTTC. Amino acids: CSVSGQGREQYF.

CDR3 loop: CASSFTSREQFF. CDR3 bases: TGTGCCAGCAGCTTCACTAGCCGCGAGCAGTTCTTC. The chain uses TRBV7-2 and TRBJ2-1, with D possibly matching TRBD2 (6 bases). The CDR3 extends over 12 amino acids. V gave up 3 bases and J gave up 10 bases, with 10 bases separating them. Per the germline V gene, CDR1 is SGHTA and CDR2 is FQGNSA.